This T cell receptor (beta chain) is from a study of OX40 agonist ivuxolimab in advanced cancers. Study-level points and caveats: Certain nonresponding patients likewise had low normalized T-cell clonal expansion.

Some clones are missing from TCRdb's copy, which holds only in-frame ones; the method was immunoSEQ multiplex PCR. The repertoire has about 60,000 clones, about 82% of them found once; the top ten carry 1%. A word on this clone: Its specificity is not known.

Germline V gene data show CDR1 as SGHKS and CDR2 as YYEKEE (reference sequence). V shed 6 bases and J 7 bases; nucleotides not matched to a gene: 15. This CDR3 is built from 17 residues. Material: CD4+ or CD8+ T cells sorted from blood, obtained in a trial of the OX40 agonist ivuxolimab. The source of this sequence is an adult with an advanced solid tumor such as melanoma, head and neck, liver or kidney cancer. The chain links TRBV5-5 to TRBJ1-6, with 8 bases that match TRBD1. The CDR3 sequence: CASIPYRGTAKNSPLHF. The CDR3, as DNA: TGTGCCAGCATCCCCTACAGGGGGACAGCCAAAAATTCACCCCTCCACTTT.